This is a list of T cell receptor beta chains from one sample in a study of blood T cell repertoires in COVID-19. Clones were read by immunoSEQ multiplex PCR, and TCRdb kept only the in-frame ones, dropping some. Here the sample spans around 170,000 clones, 88% being singletons. Sequencing input: peripheral blood. Receptor source: a man between 60 and 75 years old with acute or convalescent COVID-19. CDR3s include the opening cysteine and the closing phenylalanine or tryptophan. The order of the fields is V gene, J gene, clone size, D gene, CDR3 protein, CDR3 DNA. A D gene is named only where the DNA matches it firmly. Not every row has a clone size; where given, it reads once, few, many or a size class.

V: TRBV6-5
J: TRBJ2-1
size: -
D: TRBD2
CDR3: CASSYVAGVTNEQFF
DNA: TGTGCCAGCAGTTACGTCGCGGGAGTAACAAATGAGCAGTTCTTC

V: TRBV30
J: TRBJ1-3
size: -
D: TRBD1
CDR3: CAWSRRTGFSGNTIYF
DNA: TGTGCCTGGAGTAGACGGACAGGGTTCAGTGGAAACACCATATATTTT

V: TRBV18
J: TRBJ2-1
size: -
D: TRBD1
CDR3: CASSPAGQGAPFF
DNA: TGTGCCAGCTCCCCCGCAGGCCAGGGGGCACCGTTCTTC

V: TRBV7-2
J: TRBJ2-3
size: -
D: TRBD2
CDR3: CASSKPGLAGGTDTQYF
DNA: TGTGCCAGCAGCAAACCGGGACTAGCGGGGGGGACAGATACGCAGTATTTT

V: TRBV6-5
J: TRBJ2-5
size: -
D: -
CDR3: CASRPDRWETQYF
DNA: TGTGCCAGCAGACCCGACAGGTGGGAGACCCAGTACTTC

V: TRBV18
J: TRBJ2-6
size: -
D: -
CDR3: CASSPIIRDKVSGANVLTF
DNA: TGTGCCAGCTCACCAATTATCCGGGACAAGGTCTCTGGGGCCAACGTCCTGACTTTC

V: TRBV5-1
J: TRBJ2-7
size: -
D: -
CDR3: CASSLEWENEQYF
DNA: TGCGCCAGCAGCTTGGAGTGGGAGAACGAGCAGTACTTC

V: TRBV2
J: TRBJ1-2
size: -
D: TRBD1
CDR3: CASRGQGVNYGYTF
DNA: TGTGCCAGCAGAGGACAGGGGGTCAACTATGGCTACACCTTC

V: TRBV27
J: TRBJ1-2
size: few
D: TRBD1
CDR3: CASSLSRGLVGYTF
DNA: TGTGCCAGCAGTTTATCCAGGGGGTTGGTAGGCTACACCTTC

V: TRBV5-1
J: TRBJ2-3
size: -
D: TRBD2
CDR3: CATSGTSGTDTQYF
DNA: TGCGCCACTTCCGGGACTAGCGGCACAGATACGCAGTATTTT

V: TRBV5-4
J: TRBJ1-6
size: -
D: -
CDR3: CASSGQLYNSPLHF
DNA: TGTGCCAGCAGTGGACAGCTTTATAATTCACCCCTCCACTTT

V: TRBV21-1
J: TRBJ2-7
size: -
D: -
CDR3: CASSKGSSSTYEQYF
DNA: TGTGCCAGCAGCAAAGGTAGTTCTTCTACCTACGAGCAGTACTTC

V: TRBV4-2
J: TRBJ1-1
size: once
D: -
CDR3: CASSTRQQAVAFF
DNA: TGTGCCAGCAGCACACGGCAACAAGCGGTGGCTTTCTTT

V: TRBV5-6
J: TRBJ1-1
size: -
D: TRBD1
CDR3: CASSFEAPGGNTEAFF
DNA: TGTGCCAGCAGCTTCGAAGCCCCAGGGGGAAACACTGAAGCTTTCTTT

V: TRBV5-1
J: TRBJ1-1
size: many
D: -
CDR3: CASSLDRNTEAFF
DNA: TGCGCCAGCAGCTTGGACAGGAACACTGAAGCTTTCTTT

V: TRBV28
J: TRBJ2-5
size: -
D: -
CDR3: CASSKTGGQETQYF
DNA: TGTGCCAGCAGTAAGACGGGGGGCCAGGAGACCCAGTACTTC

V: TRBV12-5
J: TRBJ2-7
size: -
D: TRBD1
CDR3: CASGLRDSEQYF
DNA: TGTGCTAGTGGTTTGCGGGACAGCGAGCAGTACTTC

V: TRBV19
J: TRBJ1-5
size: -
D: -
CDR3: CASTTRPRNRGQPQHF
DNA: TGTGCCAGTACCACTCGACCTCGGAATAGGGGCCAGCCCCAGCATTTT

V: TRBV4-1
J: TRBJ2-1
size: -
D: -
CDR3: CASSQEASWASNEQFF
DNA: TGCGCCAGCAGCCAAGAGGCTTCTTGGGCGAGCAATGAGCAGTTCTTC

V: TRBV28
J: TRBJ2-1
size: -
D: TRBD1
CDR3: CASSSPLRDSGFDEQFF
DNA: TGTGCCAGCAGTTCACCCCTCCGGGACAGTGGGTTCGATGAGCAGTTCTTC

V: TRBV5-1
J: TRBJ1-1
size: -
D: TRBD1
CDR3: CASSHDRATPEAFF
DNA: TGCGCCAGCAGCCACGACAGGGCAACCCCTGAAGCTTTCTTT

V: TRBV7-3
J: TRBJ2-2
size: -
D: -
CDR3: CASSPGQWNTGELFF
DNA: TGTGCCAGCAGCCCCGGACAGTGGAACACCGGGGAGCTGTTTTTT

V: TRBV2
J: TRBJ1-1
size: few
D: -
CDR3: CASILNTEAFF
DNA: TGTGCCAGCATCCTTAACACTGAAGCTTTCTTT

V: TRBV5-6
J: TRBJ1-6
size: -
D: -
CDR3: CASSQGGQNYNSPLHF
DNA: TGTGCCAGCAGTCAAGGCGGGCAAAACTATAATTCACCCCTCCACTTT

V: TRBV6-2/TRBV6-3
J: TRBJ2-3
size: once
D: TRBD2
CDR3: CASSSSGRSDTQYF
DNA: TGTGCCAGCAGCTCTAGCGGGAGGTCGGATACGCAGTATTTT

V: TRBV3-1/TRBV3-2
J: TRBJ1-1
size: once
D: -
CDR3: CASSQGHRQNEAFF
DNA: TGTGCCAGCAGCCAAGGGCACAGGCAAAATGAAGCTTTCTTT

V: TRBV6-2/TRBV6-3
J: TRBJ1-1
size: -
D: -
CDR3: CASSYETEAFF
DNA: TGTGCCAGCAGTTACGAGACTGAAGCTTTCTTT

V: TRBV7-9
J: TRBJ2-3
size: -
D: TRBD2
CDR3: CAGSPGTSGSSTDTQYF
DNA: TGTGCCGGCAGCCCGGGGACTAGCGGGAGTAGCACAGATACGCAGTATTTT